One TCR beta chain is described in this entry. Its target is not known. Germline trimming cut 6 bases from V and 5 bases from J; bases unmatched to any gene: 3. The CDR3 contains 14 residues. Germline values: CDR1 LGHNA, CDR2 YNFKEQ. The data derive from a study of shared clonotypes between healthy human individuals. Study results and caveats: Limited genetic and exposure-history diversity came from having few donors. Donor clonotype sharing was expected to depend on sequencing depth.

In the source study's methods: ImmunoSEQ junction-only sequences lacked quality scores, so their filtering differed. Produced via immunoSEQ multiplex PCR; TCRdb's table is partial and in-frame only. That table is the source of V, J and clone size, and D and trimming were worked out from the DNA. Here the sample spans roughly 700,000 clones, approximately 74% being singletons. There were only Caucasian adults among the donors, and all lived in Nashville, Tennessee. J is TRBJ2-1 and V is TRBV4-2, with 11 bases identical to TRBD2. The specimen was memory CD4+ T cells sorted from blood. As to subset: CD45RA-negative fraction. This receptor was taken from a woman aged 30 to 39 in good health. The CDR3 nucleotides are TGTGCCAGCAGACGACTAGCGGGGAACAATGAGCAGTTCTTC. Encoded protein: CASRRLAGNNEQFF.